This T cell receptor beta chain was identified during a study of Ad26.COV2.S vaccination and SARS-CoV-2 variants. For the study at large: Doses of Ad26.COV2.S were injected into muscle once or twice, 56 days apart.

Generated by immunoSEQ multiplex PCR, the TCRdb table keeps only in-frame clones and is missing some. Among roughly 410,000 clones, around 82% were seen once, and the ten largest hold about 7.4%. This CDR3 spans 16 amino acids. CDR1 is SGHDN, CDR2 FVKESK, per germline. The V end was cut by 3 bases, the J end by 4 bases, with 19 bases between. Details on this clone: Its antigen is undetermined.

As for treatment: roughly 20 received Ad26.COV2.S at low or high dose, single or two shots; 5 received placebo; per-sample allocation not given. Collection of samples fell on day 63 after the first vaccine or placebo injection. Study results and caveats: Post-vaccination breadth of spike-specific CD8+ and CD4+ T cell responses was reportedly substantial.

The clonotype was recovered from a person between 18 and 60 years old who received the Ad26.COV2.S COVID-19 vaccine or a placebo. The specimen was peripheral blood, collected in a trial of Ad26.COV2.S vaccine versus placebo. J is TRBJ2-7 and V is TRBV14; a possible D gene is TRBD2 (7 bases). The CDR3 DNA is TGTGCCAGCAGCCAGAATCAATGGAGCGGGACATACGAGCAGTACTTC. Translating it yields CASSQNQWSGTYEQYF.